A selection of T cell receptor beta chains follows, all from one sample in a study of blood T cell repertoires in COVID-19. Data came from immunoSEQ multiplex PCR; TCRdb stores just in-frame clones and leaves some out. The sample contains 200,000 to 250,000 clones, 80% to 85% of which appear only once. The sequenced sample consisted of peripheral blood. These TCRs come from a man aged 30-40 years with active or convalescent COVID-19. CDR3s include the opening cysteine and the closing phenylalanine or tryptophan. The D gene is left open where the match is weak. The size field is filled for only some rows; it gives once, few, many or a size class.

J,D,size,V,CDR3,DNA
TRBJ1-2,.,few,TRBV20-1,CSASFFDGYTF,TGCAGTGCTTCGTTTTTTGATGGCTACACCTTC
TRBJ2-2,.,once,TRBV3-1/TRBV3-2,CASSQGWAVTGELFF,TGTGCCAGCAGCCAAGGATGGGCAGTCACCGGGGAGCTGTTTTTT
TRBJ1-2,.,.,TRBV6-2/TRBV6-3,CASSYRRTASGNGYTF,TGTGCCAGCAGTTACCGACGAACGGCCTCCGGGAATGGCTACACCTTC
TRBJ2-3,TRBD1,.,TRBV18,CASSLQGSDTQYF,TGTGCCAGCTCACTACAGGGGTCAGATACGCAGTATTTT
TRBJ2-7,.,.,TRBV10-2,CASSSSPSYEQYF,TGCGCCAGCAGTTCGTCTCCTTCCTACGAGCAGTACTTC
TRBJ2-5,.,.,TRBV5-1,CASSLVPGTKTQYF,TGCGCCAGCAGCTTGGTCCCGGGTACAAAGACCCAGTACTTC
TRBJ1-1,.,.,TRBV6-6,CASRHGLGAFF,TGTGCCAGCAGACACGGACTTGGGGCTTTCTTT
TRBJ2-1,TRBD2,once,TRBV5-4,CASSWGRGGSYNEQFF,TGTGCCAGCAGCTGGGGACGGGGGGGCTCCTACAATGAGCAGTTCTTC
TRBJ2-3,.,.,TRBV7-9,CASSQGTHTTDTQYF,TGTGCCAGCAGCCAAGGGACACACACCACAGATACGCAGTATTTT
TRBJ1-4,TRBD1,.,TRBV18,CASSPQTGYSEKLFF,TGTGCCAGCTCACCACAGACAGGGTACAGTGAAAAACTGTTTTTT
TRBJ1-4,TRBD1,.,TRBV28,CASGGQYFEKLFF,TGTGCCAGCGGGGGACAGTATTTTGAAAAACTGTTTTTT
TRBJ2-7,TRBD1,once,TRBV4-2,CASSQDRSEQYF,TGTGCCAGCAGCCAGGACAGGAGCGAGCAGTACTTC
TRBJ2-7,TRBD1,once,TRBV7-2,CASSPLGQGLYEQYF,TGTGCCAGCAGCCCCCTGGGACAGGGTCTTTACGAGCAGTACTTC
TRBJ2-1,.,.,TRBV19,CASSFSPAPSLNEQFF,TGTGCCAGTAGCTTCTCCCCCGCGCCTTCTCTCAATGAGCAGTTCTTC
TRBJ1-3,.,.,TRBV28,CASSPYAESGNTIYF,TGTGCCAGCAGTCCCTACGCGGAGTCTGGAAACACCATATATTTT
TRBJ2-2,TRBD1,few,TRBV4-3,CASSQMTGEGVTGELFF,TGCGCCAGCAGCCAAATGACAGGGGAAGGGGTCACCGGGGAGCTGTTTTTT
TRBJ2-3,.,.,TRBV2,CASSEPEEGGTDTQYF,TGTGCCAGCAGTGAACCCGAAGAGGGAGGCACAGATACGCAGTATTTT
TRBJ2-1,.,.,TRBV29-1,CSATEPNEQFF,TGCAGCGCTACAGAGCCCAATGAGCAGTTCTTC
TRBJ1-3,.,.,TRBV27,CASSLRGRAGNTIYF,TGTGCCAGCAGTTTAAGGGGCCGCGCTGGAAACACCATATATTTT
TRBJ1-6,.,.,TRBV9,CASSPRGGENSPLHF,TGTGCCAGCAGCCCACGGGGGGGGGAAAATTCACCCCTCCACTTT
TRBJ2-1,TRBD2,.,TRBV19,CASSIASGSYNEQFF,TGTGCCAGTAGTATCGCTAGCGGGAGCTACAATGAGCAGTTCTTC
TRBJ2-3,.,.,TRBV30,CAWSQGPGRSHTDTQYF,TGTGCCTGGAGTCAGGGTCCGGGGAGGTCCCACACAGATACGCAGTATTTT
TRBJ1-5,.,.,TRBV18,CASSQQIYQPQHF,TGTGCCAGCTCACAACAAATCTATCAGCCCCAGCATTTT
TRBJ1-5,.,.,TRBV14,CASSDRLGDQPQHF,TGTGCCAGCAGCGACAGGTTAGGGGACCAGCCCCAGCATTTT
TRBJ2-7,TRBD2,.,TRBV7-9,CASSFAGVSYEQYF,TGTGCCAGCAGCTTCGCGGGGGTCTCCTACGAGCAGTACTTC
TRBJ2-3,.,.,TRBV5-1,CASSFGPTETDTQYF,TGCGCCAGCAGCTTCGGCCCCACGGAGACAGATACGCAGTATTTT